Detailed here is one T cell receptor beta chain. Its antigen is not identified. J lost 9 bases, V lost 2 bases, and 12 bases had no gene match. This CDR3 is 16 amino acids long. Looked up from germline, CDR1 is SNHLY and CDR2 is FYNNEI. The data originate from a study of cytomegalovirus exposure and HLA in healthy donors. Study as a whole: Of around 400 genotyped donors, roughly 81% grouped in the Caucasian-associated ancestry cluster.

Overall study results and limits: TCR beta V- and J-gene trimming was later associated with a missense DCLRE1C variant. The classifier was said to identify cytomegalovirus status with high specificity and sensitivity. There were reportedly fewer N-insertions in an Asian-associated ancestry cluster than the roughly 680-donor mean, in a later analysis.

Researchers ran the PCR with 60 Vbeta and 13 Jbeta primers. The method was immunoSEQ multiplex PCR; TCRdb's version includes in-frame clones alone and lacks a portion of them. The sample holds fewer than 150,000 clones, around 70% seen once. Sequencing was done on a sample of PBMCs. The TCR comes from a woman under 40 in good health and CMV-seronegative. The gene calls are TRBV2 and TRBJ1-5, with 8 positions matching TRBD1. CDR3 sequence (DNA): TGTGCCAGCAGTGAATCGGGGGACAGGTCGAGTCGGCCCCAGCATTTT. This encodes CASSESGDRSSRPQHF.